This T cell receptor beta chain originates from a study of blood T cell repertoires in COVID-19. About the research overall: The United States, Italy and Spain supplied acute and convalescent COVID-19 samples. T cells, B-cell-depleted T cells, or PBMCs provided the cDNA or gDNA that served as material.

Germline V gene sequence: CDR1 MNHNS, CDR2 SASEGT. The trim removed 1 base at V and 1 base at J, leaving 7 bases unmatched. This CDR3 has 17 residues. Original processing notes: Using reference gene primer amplification, nucleated cell counts were estimated. The method was immunoSEQ multiplex PCR; TCRdb's version includes in-frame clones alone and lacks a portion of them. V, J and clone size were drawn from that table, and D and trimming were deduced from the DNA. The table records over 350,000 clones, roughly 90% of them present only once. This chain links TRBV6-1 with TRBJ1-5, with 7 bases identical to TRBD1. The TCR comes from a woman in her 30s with active or convalescent COVID-19. What was sequenced was peripheral blood. The DNA for the CDR3 is TGTGCCAGCAGTGAAGAGACAGGGATCATGAGCAATCAGCCCCAGCATTTT. It yields the protein CASSEETGIMSNQPQHF.